A selection of T cell receptor beta chains follows, all from one sample in a study of cytomegalovirus exposure and HLA in healthy donors. Only in-frame clones appear in the TCRdb table, and some are missing; sequencing was by immunoSEQ multiplex PCR. The sample lists 130,000 to 150,000 clones, almost 85% seen once, with under 10% in the top ten. Sequenced: PBMCs. The receptors stem from a woman aged 60 to 75 in good health and CMV-seropositive. Both conserved end residues are part of each CDR3. The order of the fields is V gene, CDR3 length, J gene, CDR3 protein.

>TRBV28|14|TRBJ2-3
CASSLRGGTDTQYF
>TRBV7-9|15|TRBJ1-1
CASSPDGGSSTEAFF
>TRBV29-1|12|.
CSVQEQGNTIYF
>TRBV5-3|15|TRBJ2-5
CARSLGLAEQETQYF
>TRBV11-1|13|TRBJ2-1
CASSFREYNEQFF
>TRBV29-1|14|TRBJ2-7
CSVERGTSGTEQYF
>TRBV6-5|16|TRBJ2-7
CASSYRTSLGDGEQYF
>TRBV5-1|15|TRBJ2-7
CASSLDSTDPPEQYF
>TRBV6-5|14|TRBJ1-1
CASSSATGKAEAFF
>TRBV9|14|TRBJ2-7
CASSEGTLDYEQYF
>TRBV7-9|15|TRBJ2-2
CASSPGLAVTGELFF
>TRBV28|12|TRBJ1-3
CASSRQGNTIYF
>TRBV7-2|15|TRBJ2-7
CASSLEDRGLYEQYF
>TRBV5-1|12|TRBJ1-2
CASSLAGYGYTF
>TRBV11-2|15|TRBJ1-1
CASRPSTGGRTEAFF
>TRBV19|15|TRBJ2-7
CASSPFRDRGLEQYF
>TRBV5-8|16|TRBJ1-4
CASSLAGQATNEKLFF
>TRBV28|14|TRBJ2-3
CAGGAGGPTDTQYF
>TRBV18|17|TRBJ1-1
CASSPMKGAQLNTEAFF
>TRBV5-1|14|TRBJ1-5
CASSLEGADQPQHF
>TRBV29-1|11|TRBJ1-1
CSVTGGTEAFF
>TRBV19|16|TRBJ1-4
CASTISTGAGVEKLFF
>TRBV5-4|16|TRBJ2-1
CASSFAGQLTYNEQFF
>TRBV30|14|TRBJ2-1
CAWTSGRDYNEQFF
>TRBV19|13|TRBJ2-1
CASRTSGDFKQFF
>TRBV10-3|15|TRBJ2-5
CAISEPERGGETQYF
>TRBV28|13|TRBJ2-1
CASSSGVWEEQFF
>TRBV7-9|16|TRBJ2-1
CASSPSAGGVYNEQFF
>TRBV6-5|14|TRBJ2-7
CASSPGLRSGEQYF
>TRBV9|15|TRBJ2-1
CASSVGGRDNNEQFF
>TRBV28|14|TRBJ2-7
CASSLCVGVCEQYF
>TRBV27|14|TRBJ2-7
CASSLSGGAGEQYF